Included here is one T cell receptor (beta chain) sequence, with context. No antigen is known for it. The data originate from a study of shared clonotypes between healthy human individuals. General study points: Measured sharing among donors was expected to vary with sequencing depth.

The donor population consisted of healthy HIV-negative adults with no recent acute infections or vaccinations. Donors, without exception, were Caucasian adults residing in Nashville, Tennessee. Sequencing used immunoSEQ multiplex PCR; TCRdb keeps in-frame clones, though not all of them. This sample carries about 1.1 million clones, approximately 78% of them seen once, and the ten largest clones take more than 0.55%. Sequencing used memory CD4+ T cells from PBMCs. Subset noted: CD45RA-negative fraction. This receptor was taken from a man between 18 and 29 years old in good health. Some clones in this sample may be carry-over from other donors' samples.

DNA of the CDR3: TGTGCCAGCAGCCCCTCGCCGAGCTCCTACAATGAGCAGTTCTTC. It yields the protein CASSPSPSSYNEQFF. This sequence joins TRBV7-2 and TRBJ2-1; D uncertain. Germline lookup yields CDR1 SGHTA and CDR2 FQGNSA. This CDR3 region has 15 residues. With 5 bases removed from V and 0 bases from J, the gap between germline ends came to 11 bases. The variable domain in full, completed from reference TRBV7-2 and TRBJ2-1, reads GAGVSQSPSNKVTEKGKDVELRCDPISGHTALYWYRQSLGQGLEFLIYFQGNSAPDKSGLPSDRFSAERTGGSVSTLTIQRTQQEDSAVYLCASSPSPSSYNEQFFGPGTRLTVL.